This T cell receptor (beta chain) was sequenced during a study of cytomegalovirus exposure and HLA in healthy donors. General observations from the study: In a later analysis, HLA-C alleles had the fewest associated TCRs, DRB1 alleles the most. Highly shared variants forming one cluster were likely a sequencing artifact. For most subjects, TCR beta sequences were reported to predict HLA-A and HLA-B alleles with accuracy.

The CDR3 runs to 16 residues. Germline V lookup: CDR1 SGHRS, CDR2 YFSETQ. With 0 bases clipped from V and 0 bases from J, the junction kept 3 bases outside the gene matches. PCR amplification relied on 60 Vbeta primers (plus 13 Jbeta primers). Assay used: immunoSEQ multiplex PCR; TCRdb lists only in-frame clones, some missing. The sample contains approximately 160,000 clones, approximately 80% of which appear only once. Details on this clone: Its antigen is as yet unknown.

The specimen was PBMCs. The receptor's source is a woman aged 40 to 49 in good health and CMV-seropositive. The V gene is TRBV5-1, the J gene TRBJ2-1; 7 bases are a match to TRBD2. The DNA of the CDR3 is TGCGCCAGCAGCTTGGCTGGGGGGGTCTCCTACAATGAGCAGTTCTTC. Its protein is CASSLAGGVSYNEQFF.